The rows below give T cell receptor beta chains drawn from one sample of a study of T cells in localized non-small cell lung cancer. TCRdb's table, derived via immunoSEQ multiplex PCR, lists solely in-frame clones and lacks some. The repertoire holds 100,000 to 150,000 clones, with roughly nine tenths as singletons. The material was peripheral blood, obtained before any cancer treatment. The receptors come from an older female donor with stage I lung adenocarcinoma. Both conserved end residues are part of each CDR3. The D gene is left open where the match is weak. Where a row states a size, it is once, few, many or the class of an expanded clone; other rows omit it.

D gene	V gene	clone size	J gene	CDR3 protein	CDR3 DNA
TRBD2	TRBV9	-	TRBJ2-2	CASSVAGGRSNTGELFF	TGTGCCAGCAGCGTAGCGGGAGGGCGGTCGAACACCGGGGAGCTGTTTTTT
-	TRBV11-2	-	TRBJ2-3	CASSLGVVWGQTDTQYF	TGTGCCAGCAGCTTAGGGGTAGTTTGGGGGCAAACAGATACGCAGTATTTT
-	TRBV14	few	TRBJ2-3	CASSQGGRGTDTQYF	TGTGCCAGCAGCCAAGGAGGCAGGGGCACAGATACGCAGTATTTT
TRBD2	TRBV6-1	-	TRBJ2-1	CASSRGGGYNEQFF	TGTGCCAGCAGTCGGGGCGGGGGGTACAATGAGCAGTTCTTC
TRBD1	TRBV19	-	TRBJ1-5	CATEEQGVRQPQHF	TGTGCCACGGAGGAACAGGGGGTTCGTCAGCCCCAGCATTTT
-	TRBV6-1	-	TRBJ2-3	CASSGAVTDTQYF	TGTGCCAGCAGTGGTGCTGTCACAGATACGCAGTATTTT
TRBD1	TRBV6-1	-	TRBJ1-3	CASSLNRGGGNTIYF	TGTGCCAGCAGTTTGAACAGGGGCGGAGGAAACACCATATATTTT
-	TRBV15	-	TRBJ2-4	CATSRDPGDIQYF	TGTGCCACCAGCAGAGACCCCGGGGACATTCAGTACTTC
-	TRBV10-3	-	TRBJ2-7	CAISERVYEQYF	TGTGCCATCAGTGAGAGGGTCTACGAGCAGTACTTC
TRBD2	TRBV2	-	TRBJ2-7	CASSEDLAGGQKFYEQYF	TGTGCCAGCAGTGAAGACCTAGCGGGAGGTCAGAAGTTCTACGAGCAGTACTTC
-	TRBV9	once	TRBJ1-1	CASSTAAKGGGNTEAFF	TGTGCCAGCAGCACCGCGGCCAAGGGTGGGGGGAACACTGAAGCTTTCTTT
-	TRBV5-1	-	TRBJ1-4	CASSEGSMGGVNEKLFF	TGCGCCAGCAGCGAGGGCAGCATGGGTGGAGTGAATGAAAAACTGTTTTTT
-	TRBV30	-	TRBJ2-7	CAWTRIPKVEQYF	TGTGCCTGGACTCGAATCCCCAAGGTCGAGCAGTACTTC
TRBD2	TRBV6-6	-	TRBJ2-7	CASSRLADISYEQYF	TGTGCCAGCAGCCGACTAGCGGATATTTCCTACGAGCAGTACTTC
-	TRBV19	-	TRBJ2-1	CASSPNNEQFF	TGTGCCAGTAGTCCGAACAATGAGCAGTTCTTC
-	TRBV2	-	TRBJ2-7	CASSEQPLGAEGEQYF	TGTGCCAGCAGTGAACAACCTTTGGGAGCGGAGGGCGAGCAGTACTTC
-	TRBV27	-	TRBJ2-5	CASSAGLQETQYF	TGTGCCAGCAGCGCGGGTCTACAAGAGACCCAGTACTTC
TRBD1	TRBV5-1	-	TRBJ1-2	CASSTTGDYGYTF	TGCGCCAGCAGCACCACAGGGGACTATGGCTACACCTTC
TRBD1	TRBV5-6	-	TRBJ1-1	CASSAQGADTEAFF	TGTGCCAGCAGCGCACAGGGGGCCGACACTGAAGCTTTCTTT
-	TRBV21-1	-	TRBJ2-3	CASSKLRYTQYF	TGTGCCAGCAGCAAACTTCGGTATACGCAGTATTTT
-	TRBV5-4	-	TRBJ2-3	CASSSDKTITDTQYF	TGTGCCAGCAGCTCGGACAAGACAATCACAGATACGCAGTATTTT
TRBD1	TRBV7-8	-	TRBJ1-5	CASSLVIYRGRFGGNQPQHF	TGTGCCAGCAGCTTAGTAATTTACAGGGGGCGTTTTGGTGGCAATCAGCCCCAGCATTTT
-	TRBV11-3	-	TRBJ1-1	CASSHDGSREAFF	TGTGCCAGCAGCCACGACGGATCACGAGAAGCTTTCTTT
-	TRBV5-5	-	TRBJ2-3	CASSTGPLPRDTQYF	TGTGCCAGCAGCACGGGACCCCTACCGAGAGATACGCAGTATTTT
TRBD1	TRBV18	-	TRBJ2-3	CASSPSGGVVDTQYF	TGTGCCAGCTCACCTTCAGGGGGAGTGGTAGATACGCAGTATTTT
TRBD2	TRBV29-1	few	TRBJ2-3	CSARPGLAGGGDTQYF	TGCAGCGCCAGACCGGGACTAGCGGGAGGAGGGGATACGCAGTATTTT
-	TRBV6-6	-	TRBJ1-1	CASNPQANTEAFF	TGTGCCAGCAACCCCCAGGCTAACACTGAAGCTTTCTTT
TRBD2	TRBV11-3	-	TRBJ2-1	CASSSGLAAAYNEQFF	TGTGCCAGCAGCTCCGGTCTAGCGGCAGCCTACAATGAGCAGTTCTTC
-	TRBV28	-	TRBJ1-5	CASSTRDGGAGQPQHF	TGTGCCAGCAGTACAAGGGACGGGGGCGCGGGTCAGCCCCAGCATTTT
TRBD1	TRBV7-8	once	TRBJ2-7	CASSLRGRPLTPDRYEQYF	TGTGCCAGCAGCTTAAGGGGGCGCCCCCTGACCCCGGATCGCTACGAGCAGTACTTC
TRBD1	TRBV27	-	TRBJ2-1	CASSSTGDEQFF	TGTGCCAGCAGTTCCACAGGGGATGAGCAGTTCTTC
-	TRBV6-5	-	TRBJ1-1	CASSLVTNTEAFF	TGTGCCAGCAGCCTCGTGACGAACACTGAAGCTTTCTTT
-	TRBV7-9	few	TRBJ1-1	CASSLTEAFF	TGTGCCAGCAGCTTAACTGAAGCTTTCTTT
-	TRBV4-1	-	TRBJ1-5	CASSQDGGSNQPQHF	TGCGCCAGCAGCCAAGATGGAGGGAGCAATCAGCCCCAGCATTTT
TRBD1	TRBV2	-	TRBJ2-3	CASNPGTGRTDTQYF	TGTGCCAGCAATCCCGGGACAGGGAGGACAGATACGCAGTATTTT
-	TRBV5-1	-	TRBJ1-5	CASSLGASLNQPQHF	TGCGCCAGCAGCTTGGGAGCCAGTCTAAATCAGCCCCAGCATTTT
-	TRBV6-5	-	TRBJ2-7	CASRPHGTYEQYF	TGTGCCAGCAGACCACACGGGACCTACGAGCAGTACTTC
TRBD2	TRBV2	-	TRBJ2-1	CASSDPGLADNEQFF	TGTGCCAGCAGTGACCCGGGACTAGCAGACAATGAGCAGTTCTTC
-	TRBV28	-	TRBJ2-2	CASSLFRRAGELFF	-
-	TRBV5-1	-	TRBJ2-1	CASSLRGLYNEQFF	TGCGCCAGCAGCTTGAGGGGACTGTACAATGAGCAGTTCTTC
-	TRBV28	-	TRBJ2-3	CASSYVSDTYTQYF	TGTGCCAGCAGTTACGTATCCGACACATATACGCAGTATTTT
-	TRBV4-1	-	TRBJ2-7	CASSQRPLRATYEQYF	TGCGCCAGCAGCCAGAGGCCCCTTAGGGCAACCTACGAGCAGTACTTC
-	TRBV15	-	TRBJ1-5	CATSREFGWERPRGSNQPQHF	TGTGCCACCAGCAGAGAGTTCGGTTGGGAACGACCCCGTGGTAGCAATCAGCCCCAGCATTTT
TRBD2	TRBV7-9	-	TRBJ2-3	CASSPGLSSDTQYF	TGTGCCAGCAGTCCGGGACTAAGCTCAGATACGCAGTATTTT
TRBD2	TRBV30	-	TRBJ2-1	CAWSPPQAGAYNEQFF	TGTGCCTGGAGTCCTCCCCAAGCGGGAGCTTACAATGAGCAGTTCTTC
-	TRBV5-4	-	TRBJ2-1	CASRSPGDEQFF	TGTGCCAGCCGAAGTCCTGGTGATGAGCAGTTCTTC
-	TRBV7-3	-	TRBJ2-1	CASSRNSLSEQFF	TGTGCCAGCAGCCGGAACTCTCTCTCGGAGCAGTTCTTC
-	TRBV5-4	-	TRBJ2-7	CASSLFDEQYF	TGTGCCAGCAGTTTATTCGACGAGCAGTACTTC
-	TRBV28	-	TRBJ2-7	CASSLGEIYEQYF	TGTGCCAGCAGTTTAGGAGAGATCTACGAGCAGTACTTC
-	TRBV10-3	-	TRBJ1-1	CAISESQIEAFF	TGTGCCATCAGTGAGTCTCAAATTGAAGCTTTCTTT
TRBD1	TRBV5-4	-	TRBJ2-5	CASSFGTGPQETQYF	TGTGCCAGCAGCTTTGGGACAGGGCCTCAAGAGACCCAGTACTTC
-	TRBV7-6	-	TRBJ2-5	CASSLQGSIQETQYF	TGTGCCAGCAGCTTACAGGGCAGTATTCAAGAGACCCAGTACTTC
TRBD2	TRBV28	-	TRBJ2-1	CASSLTRGVGYNEQFF	TGTGCCAGCAGTTTGACTCGGGGGGTTGGCTACAATGAGCAGTTCTTC
-	TRBV19	few	TRBJ1-5	CASSYPPPAGDQPQHF	TGTGCCAGTAGCTATCCCCCCCCCGCGGGGGATCAGCCCCAGCATTTT
TRBD2	TRBV15	-	TRBJ2-1	CATSSHGGRGNEQFF	TGTGCCACCAGCAGTCATGGCGGGAGAGGAAATGAGCAGTTCTTC
-	TRBV7-2	-	TRBJ2-1	CASSLPGPYNEQFF	TGTGCCAGCAGCTTACCGGGACCTTACAATGAGCAGTTCTTC
TRBD1	TRBV23-1	-	TRBJ2-7	CASSQPGQGPYEQYF	TGCGCCAGCAGTCAACCCGGACAGGGACCGTACGAGCAGTACTTC